Below, one T cell receptor beta chain is given with its context. Donation came from healthy Caucasian individuals in Russia who were aged 6 to 90. Researchers collected ten milliliters of peripheral blood from every single donor. The data belong to a study of blood T cells in healthy people across ages. Trimming took 2 bases from V and 8 from J, leaving 18 bases between them. The CDR3 spans 14 residues. Germline CDR1 DFQATT, CDR2 SNEGSKA (reference sequence). Primed by a sample-barcoded 5' primer and a J-beta primer mix, a second PCR proceeded for about 6 to 12 cycles. TCRdb processed the 5' RACE reads anew with MiXCR; each CDR3 protein has one entry. The table has 650,000 to 800,000 distinct CDR3 sequences, 40% to 65% seen once; the top ten hold roughly 14%.

What was sequenced was blood. This chain links TRBV20-1 with TRBJ1-2; perhaps TRBD1 as D (5 bases). The clonotype comes from a woman of 80 years or more in good health. The CDR3: CSARLGDGTRGYTF. In nucleotides, the CDR3 is TGCAGTGCTAGACTAGGGGACGGTACGAGGGGCTACACCTTC.